A single sample gave rise to the 9 T cell receptor beta chains below, sequenced in a study of T-cell memory formation after mild COVID-19. Via MiXCR, TCRdb re-called the 5' RACE reads, giving one row per CDR3 protein. The table records roughly 450,000 distinct CDR3 sequences, 15% to 20% of them present only once. The sequencing input was PBMCs or a T cell subset sorted from them (not recorded which). Source of these receptors: an adult woman who had mild COVID-19 (a few samples of this study predate the infection). Cell type and time point are not known.

The CDR3 spells CASSMRGGTSGKVNIQYF. The CDR3 nucleotides are TGTGCCAGCAGTATGAGGGGGGGGACTAGCGGGAAAGTAAACATTCAGTACTTC. V is TRBV27 and J is TRBJ2-4, with 13 nucleotides matching TRBD2. This CDR3 contains 18 residues. V shed 5 bases, J shed 6 bases, and the junction held 13 bases outside the gene matches. In germline, CDR1 is MNHEY, CDR2 SMNVEV (reference sequence).

This clonotype was detected a few times. This rearrangement joins TRBV19 to TRBJ2-4; a weak D match, TRBD1 (6 bases). This CDR3 has 15 residues. The ends were cut back, 10 bases at V and 3 bases at J, with 19 bases in the middle. Germline V gene sequence: CDR1 LNHDA, CDR2 SQIVND (reference sequence). CDR3 sequence reads: CATGQGGWGKNIQYF. The CDR3 region has the DNA TGTGCCACTGGCCAAGGGGGTTGGGGCAAAAACATTCAGTACTTC.

The chain has TRBV28 and TRBJ2-1; 8 nucleotides align to TRBD2. Germline lookup yields CDR1 MDHEN and CDR2 SYDVKM. The V gene end was trimmed by 5 bases and the J gene end by 6 bases; junction bases not matched to a gene: 18. The length of the CDR3 is 18 residues. CDR3 in DNA: TGTGCCAGCAGTCCCACTGTGAGCTCGGGAGGGCTGCCCAATGAGCAGTTCTTC. It encodes CASSPTVSSGGLPNEQFF.

This clonotype came up a few times. The rearrangement joins TRBV14 to TRBJ2-7, with D hard to call. CDR3 length: 15 residues. Germline V gene data show CDR1 as SGHDN and CDR2 as FVKESK. V was trimmed by 4 bases and J by 2 bases, leaving 15 bases between them. CDR3 region: CASSLLGKATYEQYF. The CDR3 DNA sequence: TGTGCCAGCAGCCTTCTAGGGAAGGCTACCTACGAGCAGTACTTC.

The table lists this clonotype with a few counts. The chain carries TRBV24-1 and TRBJ2-5; possible D gene TRBD1, 6 bases. The CDR3 has 15 amino acids. Germline loops: CDR1 KGHDR, CDR2 SFDVKD. Trimming pared 5 bases from V and 3 bases from J, leaving 15 bases between. The CDR3: CATSALQAGEETQYF. CDR3 nucleotides: TGTGCCACCAGTGCCCTTCAGGCAGGGGAAGAGACCCAGTACTTC.

This clonotype has a handful of counts. This chain links TRBV18 with TRBJ2-7; 11 bases map to TRBD1. Germline CDR1 and CDR2: KGHSH and LQKENI. The CDR3 length is 14 residues. V lost 6 bases, J lost 4 bases, and 5 bases stayed unmatched. The CDR3 loop is CASSEGQGGYEQYF. The CDR3 region has the DNA TGTGCCAGCTCGGAGGGACAGGGGGGTTACGAGCAGTACTTC.

The chain links TRBV24-1 to TRBJ2-1, with TRBD2 as a possible D gene (5 bases). V gave up 5 bases and J gave up 7 bases, with 11 bases separating them. This CDR3 is 13 amino acids long. CDR1 is KGHDR and CDR2 is SFDVKD in the germline V gene. Here the CDR3 reads CATSGRVRNEQFF. CDR3 nucleotides: TGTGCCACCAGTGGGCGGGTACGGAATGAGCAGTTCTTC.

V is TRBV12-3 or TRBV12-4 and J is TRBJ1-1; weak D call: TRBD1 (5 bases). V was cut by 4 bases and J by 4 bases, with 13 bases left in between. The CDR3 covers 14 residues. This CDR3 is CASSSQGMTTEAFF. The CDR3 region has the DNA TGTGCCAGCAGTTCTCAGGGAATGACCACTGAAGCTTTCTTT.

This clonotype was detected only a few times. V is TRBV20-1 and J is TRBJ2-1; D might be TRBD2 (5 bases). This CDR3 contains 17 residues. CDR1 DFQATT and CDR2 SNEGSKA come from the germline V gene (reference sequence). V shed 0 bases and J shed 3 bases, with 18 bases lying between them. The CDR3 bases are TGCAGTGCTAGAGATCATCAGCGGTCCCAGATCTACAATGAGCAGTTCTTC. It is translated as CSARDHQRSQIYNEQFF.